This T cell receptor beta chain was documented in a study of blood T cell repertoires in COVID-19. V shed 5 bases and J 0 bases; nucleotides not matched to a gene: 10. The V gene's germline CDR1 is SQVTM and CDR2 ANQGSEA. The CDR3 sequence is 20 residues long. The method was immunoSEQ multiplex PCR; TCRdb's version includes in-frame clones alone and lacks a portion of them. The data show more than 250,000 clones, with over 75% seen just once and 1% held by the top ten. J is TRBJ2-6 and V is TRBV29-1; 16 nucleotides agree with TRBD2. This receptor was obtained from a man aged 45 to 65 with active or convalescent COVID-19. The sample taken for sequencing was peripheral blood. DNA of the CDR3: TGCAGCGTTTCGGGACTAGCGGGGGGGACAGATTTCTCTGGGGCCAACGTCCTGACTTTC. Its translation: CSVSGLAGGTDFSGANVLTF.